This TCR beta chain came from a study of T cell changes during pregnancy in multiple sclerosis (dated by TCRdb to the late 2010s). At the level of the whole study: In women with multiple sclerosis, the researchers looked at how the T cell repertoire shifted as pregnancy progressed.

To note about this clone: It has no known antigen specificity. Base quality data are lacking; no much larger clone is found one base away.

The library was obtained by the immunoSEQ multiplex PCR assay. TCRdb limited this immuneACCESS table to in-frame rearrangements with V and J called. A share of clones is missing; checked studies link under half to unresolved V genes, and the rest is unexplained. This sample comprises about 62,000 clones, roughly nine tenths of them detected only once. About 2.7% of the sample is held by the ten biggest clonotypes. From a lookup of the germline V gene, CDR1 and CDR2 are MNHEY and SVGAGI. The CDR3 runs 13 amino acids, cysteine and phenylalanine included. Just CDR3 DNA is preserved here, 39 bases in frame from base 1. V loses 6 bases of germline sequence and J loses 5 bases, and the interval between the two ends is 13 bases.

The V gene is TRBV6-5 and the J gene is TRBJ2-5, with a tentative D gene TRBD1 over 6 matching bases. This sample comprised peripheral blood, obtained in the first trimester of pregnancy. This receptor was taken from a female donor with multiple sclerosis, enrolled in a pregnancy study. This receptor has the CDR3 CASRVQGGETQYF. In nucleotide form, the sequence is TGTGCCAGCAGGGTACAGGGCGGGGAGACCCAGTACTTC.